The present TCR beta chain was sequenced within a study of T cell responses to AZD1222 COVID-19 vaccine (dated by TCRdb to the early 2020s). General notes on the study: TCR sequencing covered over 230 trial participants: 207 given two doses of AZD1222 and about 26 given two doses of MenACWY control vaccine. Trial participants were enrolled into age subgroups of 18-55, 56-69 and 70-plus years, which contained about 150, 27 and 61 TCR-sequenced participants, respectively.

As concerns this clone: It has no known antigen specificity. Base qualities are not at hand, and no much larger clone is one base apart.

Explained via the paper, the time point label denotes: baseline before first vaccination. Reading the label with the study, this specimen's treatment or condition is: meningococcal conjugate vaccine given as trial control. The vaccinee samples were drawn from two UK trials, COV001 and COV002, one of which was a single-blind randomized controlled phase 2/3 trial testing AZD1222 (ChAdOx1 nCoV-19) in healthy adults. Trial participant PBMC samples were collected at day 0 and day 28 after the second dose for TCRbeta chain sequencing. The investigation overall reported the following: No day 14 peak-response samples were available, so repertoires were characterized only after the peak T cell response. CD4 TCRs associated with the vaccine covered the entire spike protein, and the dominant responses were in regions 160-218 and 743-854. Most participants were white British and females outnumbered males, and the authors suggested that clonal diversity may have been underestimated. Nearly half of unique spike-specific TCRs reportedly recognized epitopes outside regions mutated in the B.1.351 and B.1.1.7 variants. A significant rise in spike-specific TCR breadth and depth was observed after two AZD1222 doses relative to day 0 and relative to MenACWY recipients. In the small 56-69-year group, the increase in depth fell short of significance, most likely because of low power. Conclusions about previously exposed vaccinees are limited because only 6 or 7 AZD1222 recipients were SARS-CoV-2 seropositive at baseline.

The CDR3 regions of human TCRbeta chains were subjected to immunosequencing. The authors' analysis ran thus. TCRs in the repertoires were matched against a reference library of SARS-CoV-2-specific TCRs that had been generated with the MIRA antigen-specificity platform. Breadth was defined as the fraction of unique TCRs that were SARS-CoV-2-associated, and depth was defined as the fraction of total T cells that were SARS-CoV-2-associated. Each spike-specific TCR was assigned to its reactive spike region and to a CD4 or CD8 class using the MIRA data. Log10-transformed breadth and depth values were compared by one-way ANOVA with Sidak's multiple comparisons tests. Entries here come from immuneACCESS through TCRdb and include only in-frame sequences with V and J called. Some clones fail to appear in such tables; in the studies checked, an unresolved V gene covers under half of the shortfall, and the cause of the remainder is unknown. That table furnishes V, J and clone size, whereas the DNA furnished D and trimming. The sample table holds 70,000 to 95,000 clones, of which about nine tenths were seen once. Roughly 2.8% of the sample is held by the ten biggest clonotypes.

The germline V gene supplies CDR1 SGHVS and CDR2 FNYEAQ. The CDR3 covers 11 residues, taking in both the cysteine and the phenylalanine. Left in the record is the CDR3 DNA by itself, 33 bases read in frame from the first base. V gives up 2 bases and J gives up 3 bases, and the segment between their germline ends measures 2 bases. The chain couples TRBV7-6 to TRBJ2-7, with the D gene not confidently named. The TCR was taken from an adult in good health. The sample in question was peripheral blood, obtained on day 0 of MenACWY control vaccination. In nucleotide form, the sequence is TGTGCCAGCAGCTTAAACTACGAGCAGTACTTC. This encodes CASSLNYEQYF.